A single sample is the source of the 3 T cell receptor beta chains below, sequenced in a study of T-cell memory formation after mild COVID-19 (dated by TCRdb to 2020 to 2022). The library was produced with 5' RACE. Reads for this sample came from an Illumina NovaSeq 6000. Using fastp trimming at Q25 and MiXCR clonotype assembly, TCRdb reanalyzed the public sequencing data and kept in-frame beta chains. Identical CDR3 proteins give one entry, which carries the most common genes and DNA. Counted in this sample were around 200,000 distinct CDR3 sequences; under 20% of them appeared once. Roughly 3.9% of the sample is taken by the ten largest. Sequenced sample: PBMCs or a T cell subset sorted from them (not recorded which). Source of these receptors: a man between 18 and 35 years old who had mild COVID-19 (a few samples of this study predate the infection). The sample titles of this study are shuffled in the database, so cell type and time point are left out; the donor was told from shared clones.

This clonotype was counted between two and nine times. V and J are TRBV5-1 and TRBJ2-5, with D hard to call. The germline CDR1 and CDR2 sequences are SGHRS and YFSETQ. The CDR3 covers 11 residues. Trimming removed 5 bases at V and 5 bases at J, with 7 bases between. CDR3 nucleotides: TGCGCCAGCAGAGAGACGGAGACCCAGTACTTC. This translates into CASRETETQYF.

The CDR3 reads CASSNPGGTDTQYF. CDR3 nucleotide sequence: TGTGCCAGCAGCAATCCGGGGGGGACAGATACGCAGTATTTT. This chain joins TRBV12-3 or TRBV12-4 and TRBJ2-3, with 8 nucleotides matching TRBD2. V was pared by 6 bases and J by 3 bases, with 5 bases of the junction left unmatched. The CDR3 covers 14 residues.

J is TRBJ2-2 and V is TRBV3-1, with 7 nucleotides matching TRBD1. Germline CDR1 LGHDT, CDR2 YNNKEL (reference sequence). V shed 4 bases and J 4 bases; nucleotides not matched to a gene: 3. The length of the CDR3 is 14 residues. DNA of the CDR3: TGTGCCAGCAGCCTCCGGGACAGCACCGGGGAGCTGTTTTTT. Its protein product is CASSLRDSTGELFF.